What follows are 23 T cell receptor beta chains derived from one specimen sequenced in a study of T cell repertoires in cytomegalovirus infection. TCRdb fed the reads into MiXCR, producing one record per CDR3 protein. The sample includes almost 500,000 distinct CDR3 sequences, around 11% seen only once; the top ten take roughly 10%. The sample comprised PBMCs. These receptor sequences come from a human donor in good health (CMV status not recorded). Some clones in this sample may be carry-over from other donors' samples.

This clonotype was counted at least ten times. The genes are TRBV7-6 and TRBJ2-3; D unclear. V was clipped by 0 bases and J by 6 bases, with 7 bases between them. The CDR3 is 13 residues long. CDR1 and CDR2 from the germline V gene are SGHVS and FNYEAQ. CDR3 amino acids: CASSLATGDTQYF. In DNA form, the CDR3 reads TGTGCCAGCAGCTTAGCTACCGGGGATACGCAGTATTTT.

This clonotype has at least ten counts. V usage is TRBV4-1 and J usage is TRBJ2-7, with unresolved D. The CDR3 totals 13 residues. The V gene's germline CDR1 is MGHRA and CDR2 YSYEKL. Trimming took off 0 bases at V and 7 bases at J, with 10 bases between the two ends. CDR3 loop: CASSQDSAAEQYF. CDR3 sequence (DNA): TGCGCCAGCAGCCAAGATTCCGCAGCGGAGCAGTACTTC.

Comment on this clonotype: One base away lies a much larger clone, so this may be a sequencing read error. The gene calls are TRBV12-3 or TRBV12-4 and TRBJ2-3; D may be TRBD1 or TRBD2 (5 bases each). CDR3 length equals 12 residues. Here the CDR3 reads CANSLGTGTQYF. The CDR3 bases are TGTGCCAACAGTTTAGGGACCGGCACGCAGTATTTT.

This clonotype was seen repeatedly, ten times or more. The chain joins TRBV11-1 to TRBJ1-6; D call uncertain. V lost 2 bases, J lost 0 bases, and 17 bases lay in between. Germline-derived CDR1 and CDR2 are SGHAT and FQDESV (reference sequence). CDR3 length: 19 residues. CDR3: CASSLRRSGRSSYNSPLHF. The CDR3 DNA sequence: TGTGCCAGCAGCTTACGTCGCAGCGGCCGGAGCTCCTATAATTCACCCCTCCACTTT.

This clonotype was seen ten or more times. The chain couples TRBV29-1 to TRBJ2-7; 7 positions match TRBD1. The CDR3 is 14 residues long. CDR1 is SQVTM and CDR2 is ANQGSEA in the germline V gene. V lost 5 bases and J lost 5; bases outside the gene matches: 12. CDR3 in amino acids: CSVSATGFMDEQYF. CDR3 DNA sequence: TGCAGCGTTTCCGCGACAGGGTTCATGGACGAGCAGTACTTC.

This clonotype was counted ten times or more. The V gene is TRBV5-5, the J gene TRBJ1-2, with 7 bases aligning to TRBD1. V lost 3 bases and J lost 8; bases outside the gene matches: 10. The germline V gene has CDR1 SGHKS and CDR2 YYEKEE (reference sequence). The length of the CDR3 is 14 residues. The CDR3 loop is CASSWDSSSRGYTF. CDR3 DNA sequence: TGTGCCAGCAGCTGGGACAGCTCCTCAAGGGGCTACACCTTC.

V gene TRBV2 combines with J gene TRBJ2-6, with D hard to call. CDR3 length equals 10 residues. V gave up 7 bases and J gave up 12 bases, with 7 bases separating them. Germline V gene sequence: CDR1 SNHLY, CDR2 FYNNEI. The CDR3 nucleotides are TGTGCCAGCATGGGCTCCGTCCTGACTTTC. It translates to CASMGSVLTF.

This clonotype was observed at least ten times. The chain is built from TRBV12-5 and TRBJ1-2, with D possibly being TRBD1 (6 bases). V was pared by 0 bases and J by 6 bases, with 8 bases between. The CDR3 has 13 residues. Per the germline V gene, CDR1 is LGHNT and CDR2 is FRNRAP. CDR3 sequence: CASGLVKGDGYTF. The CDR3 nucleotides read TGTGCTAGTGGTTTGGTAAAGGGGGATGGCTACACCTTC.

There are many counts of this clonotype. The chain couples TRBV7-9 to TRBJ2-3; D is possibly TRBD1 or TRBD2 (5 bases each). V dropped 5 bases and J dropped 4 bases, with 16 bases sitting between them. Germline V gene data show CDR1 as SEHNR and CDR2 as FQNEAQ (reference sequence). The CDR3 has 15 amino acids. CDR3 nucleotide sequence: TGTGCCAGCAGCCGGGGCGGAGTGGGCGCAGATACGCAGTATTTT. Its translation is CASSRGGVGADTQYF.

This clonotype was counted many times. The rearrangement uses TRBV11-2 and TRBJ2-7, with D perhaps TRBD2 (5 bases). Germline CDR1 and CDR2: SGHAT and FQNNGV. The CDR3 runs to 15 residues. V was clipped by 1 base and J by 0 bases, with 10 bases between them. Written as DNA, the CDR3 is TGTGCCAGCAGCTTAGCTCTAGGGAGCTCCTACGAGCAGTACTTC. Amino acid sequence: CASSLALGSSYEQYF.

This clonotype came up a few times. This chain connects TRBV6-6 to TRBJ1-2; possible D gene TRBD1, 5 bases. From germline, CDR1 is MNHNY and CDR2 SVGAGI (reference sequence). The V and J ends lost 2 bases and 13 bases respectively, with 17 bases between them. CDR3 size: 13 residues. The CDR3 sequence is CASSYEGEGSLTF. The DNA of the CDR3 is TGTGCCAGCAGTTACGAAGGGGAGGGATCCCTCACCTTC.

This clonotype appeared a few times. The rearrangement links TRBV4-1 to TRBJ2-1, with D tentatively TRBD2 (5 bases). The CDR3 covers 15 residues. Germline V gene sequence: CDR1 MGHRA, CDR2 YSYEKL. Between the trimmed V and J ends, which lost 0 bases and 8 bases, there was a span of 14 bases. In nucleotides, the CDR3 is TGCGCCAGCAGCCAAGATCAAAGGACTTTCGATGAGCAGTTCTTC. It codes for CASSQDQRTFDEQFF.

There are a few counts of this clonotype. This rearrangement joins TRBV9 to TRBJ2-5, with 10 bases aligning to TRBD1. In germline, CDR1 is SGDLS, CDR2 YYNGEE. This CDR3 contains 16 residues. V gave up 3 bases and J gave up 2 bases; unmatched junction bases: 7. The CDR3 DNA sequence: TGTGCCAGCAGCGCATTCCCGGGACAGGGGCAAGAGACCCAGTACTTC. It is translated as CASSAFPGQGQETQYF.

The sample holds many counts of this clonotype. For the CDR3, the DNA is TGTGCCAGCAGCACACCGGGACTAGTTTACAATGAGCAGTTCTTC. Translation: CASSTPGLVYNEQFF. The rearrangement uses TRBV5-4 and TRBJ2-1, with 8 positions matching TRBD2. Losses at the gene ends were 4 bases for V and 4 bases for J; bases not matched to a gene: 7. This CDR3 region has 15 residues. The germline gives CDR1 SGHNT, CDR2 YYREEE (reference sequence).

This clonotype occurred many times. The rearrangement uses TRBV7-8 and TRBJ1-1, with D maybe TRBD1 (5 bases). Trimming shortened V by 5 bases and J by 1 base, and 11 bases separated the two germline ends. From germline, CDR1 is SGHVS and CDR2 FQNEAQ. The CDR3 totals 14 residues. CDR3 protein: CASSPKGRNTEAFF. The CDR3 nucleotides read TGTGCCAGCAGCCCAAAGGGGCGGAACACTGAAGCTTTCTTT.

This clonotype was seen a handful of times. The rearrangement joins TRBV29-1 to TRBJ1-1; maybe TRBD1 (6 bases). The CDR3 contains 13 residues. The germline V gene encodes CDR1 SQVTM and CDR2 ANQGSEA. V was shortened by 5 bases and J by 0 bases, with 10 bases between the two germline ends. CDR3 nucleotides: TGCAGCGTTTTGGACAGCATGAACACTGAAGCTTTCTTT. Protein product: CSVLDSMNTEAFF.

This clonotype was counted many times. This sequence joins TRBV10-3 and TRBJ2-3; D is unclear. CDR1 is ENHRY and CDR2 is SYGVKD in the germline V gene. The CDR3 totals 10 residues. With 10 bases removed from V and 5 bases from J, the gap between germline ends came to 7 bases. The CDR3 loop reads CATQEDTQYF. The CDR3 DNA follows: TGTGCCACGCAAGAAGATACGCAGTATTTT.

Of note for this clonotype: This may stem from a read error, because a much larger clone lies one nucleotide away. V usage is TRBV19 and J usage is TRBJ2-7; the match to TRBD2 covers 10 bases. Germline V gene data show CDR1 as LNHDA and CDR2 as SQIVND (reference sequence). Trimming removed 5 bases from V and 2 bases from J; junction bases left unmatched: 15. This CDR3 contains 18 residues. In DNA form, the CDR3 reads TGTGCCAGTAGTTTGTATAATGCAATGAGCGGGGGGGCCTACGAGCAGTACTTC. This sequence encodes CASSLYNAMSGGAYEQYF. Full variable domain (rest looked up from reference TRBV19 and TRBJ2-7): DGGITQSPKYLFRKEGQNVTLSCEQNLNHDAMYWYRQDPGQGLRLIYYSQIVNDFQKGDIAEGYSVSREKKESFPLTVTSAQKNPTAFYLCASSLYNAMSGGAYEQYFGPGTRLTVT.

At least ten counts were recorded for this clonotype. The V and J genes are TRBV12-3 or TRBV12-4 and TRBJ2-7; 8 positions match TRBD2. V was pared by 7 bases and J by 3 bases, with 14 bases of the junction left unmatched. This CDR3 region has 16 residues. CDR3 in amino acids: CASTPGGGKAFYEQYF. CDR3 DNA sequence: TGTGCCAGCACCCCCGGGGGGGGTAAGGCTTTCTACGAGCAGTACTTC.

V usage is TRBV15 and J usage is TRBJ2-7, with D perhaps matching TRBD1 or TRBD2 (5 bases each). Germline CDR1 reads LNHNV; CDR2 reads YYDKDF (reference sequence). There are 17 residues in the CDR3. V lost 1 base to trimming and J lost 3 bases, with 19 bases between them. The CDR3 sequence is CATSRGGSGPRGYEQYF. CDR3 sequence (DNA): TGTGCCACCAGCAGAGGGGGGAGCGGCCCGAGGGGCTACGAGCAGTACTTC.

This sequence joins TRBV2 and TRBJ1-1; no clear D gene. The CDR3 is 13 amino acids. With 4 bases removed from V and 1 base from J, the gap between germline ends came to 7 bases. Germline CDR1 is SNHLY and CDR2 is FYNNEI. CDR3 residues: CASSVGENTEAFF. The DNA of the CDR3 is TGTGCCAGCAGTGTGGGTGAGAACACTGAAGCTTTCTTT.

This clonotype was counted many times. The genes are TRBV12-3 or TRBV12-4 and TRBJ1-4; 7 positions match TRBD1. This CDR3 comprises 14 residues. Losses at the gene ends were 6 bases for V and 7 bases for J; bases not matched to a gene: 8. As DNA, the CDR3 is TGTGCCAGCAGGGGGACAGCGCGGGGTGAAAAACTGTTTTTT. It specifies CASRGTARGEKLFF.

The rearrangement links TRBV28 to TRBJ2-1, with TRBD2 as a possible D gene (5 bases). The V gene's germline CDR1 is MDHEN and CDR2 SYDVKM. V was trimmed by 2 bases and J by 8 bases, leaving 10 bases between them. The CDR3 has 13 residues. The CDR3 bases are TGTGCCAGCAGTTTAGCGTGGCGGGATGAGCAGTTCTTC. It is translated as CASSLAWRDEQFF.